This entry lists 6 T cell receptor beta chains sequenced from one sample in a study of shared clonotypes between healthy human individuals. Cells designated naive CD8 were CD45RO-negative and were positively selected for CCR7, with terminally differentiated effector memory CD45RA+ cells excluded. Method: immunoSEQ multiplex PCR; TCRdb's copy keeps in-frame clones and lacks some. The table records around 2.1 million clones, roughly 91% of them present only once. The sample consisted of naive CD8+ T cells from PBMCs. The receptors shown here come from a man younger than 30 in good health. Some clones in this sample may be carry-over from other donors' samples.

The V call is TRBV27, the J call TRBJ1-2; D unclear. V dropped 3 bases and J dropped 4 bases, with 15 bases sitting between them. The CDR3 runs to 15 residues. Germline assignment: CDR1 MNHEY and CDR2 SMNVEV (reference sequence). CDR3 sequence: CASSFSASHSYGYTF. CDR3 sequence (DNA): TGTGCCAGCAGTTTTTCTGCGTCCCACTCCTATGGCTACACCTTC.

J is TRBJ2-5 and V is TRBV11-2; a possible D gene is TRBD1 (6 bases). CDR1 and CDR2 (germline): SGHAT, FQNNGV. This CDR3 comprises 13 residues. The ends were cut back, 9 bases at V and 1 base at J, with 12 bases in the middle. As DNA, the CDR3 is TGTGCCAGTACAGGGTCTTCCCAAGAGACCCAGTACTTC. Its translation is CASTGSSQETQYF.

This chain connects TRBV7-9 to TRBJ2-7; D might be TRBD2 (5 bases). The CDR3 consists of 14 residues. Germline-derived CDR1 and CDR2 are SEHNR and FQNEAQ (reference sequence). V lost 0 bases, J lost 5 bases, and 11 bases lay in between. CDR3 residues: CASSLAPGNHEQYF. Written as DNA, the CDR3 is TGTGCCAGCAGCTTAGCGCCCGGGAACCACGAGCAGTACTTC.

Points on this clone: The sample contains more than one DNA sequence encoding this CDR3. This chain links TRBV27 with TRBJ2-5; 7 nucleotides agree with TRBD2. This CDR3 spans 13 amino acids. Germline CDR1 is MNHEY and CDR2 is SMNVEV (reference sequence). Unmatched junction bases numbered 5, after V lost 6 bases and J lost 4 bases. In DNA form, the CDR3 reads TGTGCCAGCAGGGGGAGGGGAAGAGAGACCCAGTACTTC. Translation: CASRGRGRETQYF.

V and J are TRBV11-2 and TRBJ2-3, with 8 bases lining up with TRBD2. From germline, CDR1 is SGHAT and CDR2 FQNNGV. V was clipped by 4 bases and J by 2 bases; unmatched bases: 8. CDR3 size: 16 residues. The CDR3 sequence: CASSSTGGGTTDTQYF. The DNA of the CDR3 is TGTGCCAGCAGCTCCACGGGGGGGGGAACCACAGATACGCAGTATTTT.

The chain uses TRBV5-6 and TRBJ1-2, with a tentative D call TRBD1 (5 bases). This CDR3 is 17 amino acids long. Between the trimmed V and J ends, which lost 4 bases and 8 bases, there was a span of 27 bases. CDR1 and CDR2 from the germline V gene are SGHDT and YYEEEE. The CDR3 region has the DNA TGTGCCAGCAGCCCGGACGGGGGGGACGGATATCTAAAAGGCTACACCTTC. Its protein is CASSPDGGDGYLKGYTF.